One sample yielded the 26 T cell receptor beta chains listed below, sequenced in a study of T cell responses to AZD1222 COVID-19 vaccine. Generated by immunoSEQ multiplex PCR, the TCRdb table keeps only in-frame clones and is missing some. The table records about 120,000 clones, approximately 90% of them present only once. The sequenced sample was peripheral blood, obtained on day 0 of AZD1222 vaccination. The source of these receptors is an adult in good health.

The chain employs TRBV3-1 (or the pseudogene TRBV3-2) and TRBJ1-2; D unclear. Trimming removed 1 base at V and 7 bases at J, with 13 bases between. The CDR3 sequence is 14 residues long. CDR1 is LGHDT and CDR2 is YNNKEL in the germline V gene (reference sequence). CDR3 sequence reads: CASSQVLSFTGYTF. In DNA, the CDR3 is TGTGCCAGCAGCCAAGTTCTGTCTTTTACTGGCTACACCTTC.

The chain recombines TRBV28 with TRBJ1-1, with D possibly matching TRBD1 (5 bases). Germline V gene lookup returns CDR1 MDHEN and CDR2 SYDVKM. This CDR3 contains 14 residues. V was cut by 4 bases and J by 1 base, with 10 bases left in between. The CDR3 sequence is CASSSTGWNTEAFF. In DNA, the CDR3 is TGTGCCAGCAGTTCTACAGGTTGGAACACTGAAGCTTTCTTT.

This chain joins TRBV27 and TRBJ2-1, with D tentatively TRBD1 (6 bases). From germline, CDR1 is MNHEY and CDR2 SMNVEV (reference sequence). CDR3 length: 14 amino acids. Trimming left V 2 bases short and J 6 bases short, with 11 bases between. The DNA for the CDR3 is TGTGCCAGCAGTTTAGGGGGCCTCTCCAATGAGCAGTTCTTC. Protein sequence: CASSLGGLSNEQFF.

The chain is built from TRBV19 and TRBJ2-7, with 11 positions matching TRBD2. In germline, CDR1 is LNHDA, CDR2 SQIVND (reference sequence). The CDR3 sequence is 16 residues long. V dropped 5 bases and J dropped 6; count of bases not matched to a gene: 12. The chain's CDR3 is CASSSGSGRGSGEQYF. The CDR3 DNA follows: TGTGCCAGTAGTTCCGGTAGCGGGAGGGGTTCGGGCGAGCAGTACTTC.

The rearrangement uses TRBV6-6 and TRBJ2-3; possibly TRBD2 for D (5 bases). The germline V gene has CDR1 MNHNY and CDR2 SVGAGI (reference sequence). This CDR3 has 14 residues. V dropped 2 bases and J dropped 3 bases, with 9 bases sitting between them. The CDR3 loop reads CASSYTPGTDTQYF. For the CDR3, the DNA is TGTGCCAGCAGTTACACCCCGGGGACAGATACGCAGTATTTT.

CDR3: CASSQQGIQPQHF. The CDR3 bases are TGTGCCAGCAGTCAACAGGGAATTCAGCCCCAGCATTTT. V is TRBV5-4 and J is TRBJ1-5, with D possibly TRBD1 on 6 matching bases. V was shortened by 5 bases and J by 6 bases, with 12 bases between the two germline ends. Germline V gene data show CDR1 as SGHNT and CDR2 as YYREEE (reference sequence). The CDR3 has 13 residues.

This rearrangement joins TRBV2 to TRBJ1-2; 9 bases match TRBD1. Germline V CDR1 and CDR2: SNHLY, FYNNEI. The trim removed 4 bases at V and 4 bases at J, leaving 16 bases unmatched. The CDR3 is 18 residues long. The CDR3, as DNA: TGTGCCAGCAGTGCGGGGACAGGGTGGGTCTCGGTTGGCTATGGCTACACCTTC. Its translation is CASSAGTGWVSVGYGYTF. Full variable domain (remainder filled in from reference TRBV2 and TRBJ1-2): EPEVTQTPSHQVTQMGQEVILRCVPISNHLYFYWYRQILGQKVEFLVSFYNNEISEKSEIFDDQFSVERPDGSNFTLKIRSTKLEDSAMYFCASSAGTGWVSVGYGYTFGSGTRLTVV.

This clone has just a few counts. The chain employs TRBV6-5 and TRBJ2-1; D gene uncertain. There are 15 residues in the CDR3. Trimming removed 7 bases at V and 5 bases at J, with 18 bases between. Germline loops: CDR1 MNHEY, CDR2 SVGAGI. The CDR3 DNA sequence: TGTGCCAGCATAGAATGGGTCCCCCCACACAATGAGCAGTTCTTC. Its translation is CASIEWVPPHNEQFF.

V gene TRBV9 combines with J gene TRBJ2-2; D is perhaps TRBD2 (6 bases). The V gene's germline CDR1 is SGDLS and CDR2 YYNGEE. The CDR3 runs to 17 residues. V shed 0 bases and J shed 2 bases, with 14 bases lying between them. The CDR3 spells CASSVDSSVVNTGELFF. CDR3 bases: TGTGCCAGCAGCGTAGATTCTAGCGTGGTTAACACCGGGGAGCTGTTTTTT.

The gene calls are TRBV5-4 and TRBJ2-7; tentatively, D is TRBD2 (5 bases). The V end was cut by 5 bases, the J end by 3 bases, with 15 bases between. The CDR3 loop spans 14 amino acids. Germline values: CDR1 SGHNT, CDR2 YYREEE (reference sequence). CDR3 coding DNA: TGTGCCAGCAGTCGCGAGGGCTCGGGCTACGAGCAGTACTTC. Translation: CASSREGSGYEQYF.

This rearrangement joins TRBV7-3 to TRBJ2-1; maybe TRBD2 (7 bases). Germline CDR1 and CDR2: SGHTA and FQGTGA. Trimming took off 4 bases at V and 4 bases at J, with 17 bases between the two ends. The length of the CDR3 is 16 residues. CDR3 nucleotide sequence: TGTGCCAGCAGCTCGGGGGCTAGCGGCCAATACAATGAGCAGTTCTTC. Translated, it gives CASSSGASGQYNEQFF.

V usage is TRBV5-4 and J usage is TRBJ1-4; weak D call: TRBD1 (5 bases). Trimming removed 1 base from V and 3 bases from J, with 10 bases in between. Germline CDR1 is SGHNT and CDR2 is YYREEE (reference sequence). The CDR3 is 15 residues long. CDR3 protein: CASSLKRGSNEKLFF. DNA for the CDR3: TGTGCCAGCAGCTTGAAGCGGGGCTCTAATGAAAAACTGTTTTTT. Using reference TRBV5-4 and TRBJ1-4 for the parts outside the CDR3, the full variable domain is ETGVTQSPTHLIKTRGQQVTLRCSSQSGHNTVSWYQQALGQGPQFIFQYYREEENGRGNFPPRFSGLQFPNYSSELNVNALELDDSALYLCASSLKRGSNEKLFFGSGTQLSVL.

The chain carries TRBV5-1 and TRBJ2-1; D is uncertain. Germline CDR1 SGHRS, CDR2 YFSETQ. Between the trimmed V and J ends, which lost 3 bases and 6 bases, there was a span of 13 bases. The CDR3 is 14 amino acids. The CDR3 DNA reads as TGCGCCAGCAGCTCGTTAAATGCCTTCAATGAGCAGTTCTTC. It codes for CASSSLNAFNEQFF.

This rearrangement joins TRBV28 to TRBJ1-4; TRBD1 might be the D (6 bases). This CDR3 has 14 amino acids. V lost 10 bases and J lost 7, with 19 bases in between. Per germline, CDR1 MDHEN and CDR2 SYDVKM. The CDR3 coding sequence is TGTGCCACAAAACCGGGGGCCGAAAGTGAAAAACTGTTTTTT. Amino acid sequence: CATKPGAESEKLFF.

This sequence joins TRBV3-1 (or the pseudogene TRBV3-2) and TRBJ2-1; TRBD2 matches 9 bases. The CDR3 contains 16 residues. Trimming at V came to 3 bases and at J to 4 bases, leaving 7 bases not matched to a gene. Germline values: CDR1 LGHDT, CDR2 YNNKEL (reference sequence). The DNA for the CDR3 is TGTGCCAGCAGCCACACCCTAGCGGGGCTATACAATGAGCAGTTCTTC. The encoded protein is CASSHTLAGLYNEQFF.

The gene calls are TRBV6-1 and TRBJ1-6; D gene uncertain. CDR1 and CDR2 from the germline V gene are MNHNS and SASEGT. The CDR3 consists of 15 residues. V lost 1 base to trimming and J lost 6 bases, with 10 bases between them. CDR3 residues: CASSEENWGNSPLHF. The CDR3 nucleotides are TGTGCCAGCAGTGAAGAGAACTGGGGTAATTCACCCCTCCACTTT.

The chain joins TRBV12-3 or TRBV12-4 to TRBJ1-1; no clear D gene. The CDR3 spans 13 residues. V dropped 3 bases and J dropped 1 base, with 6 bases sitting between them. CDR3 sequence (DNA): TGTGCCAGCAGTTTCTCCGAGAACACTGAAGCTTTCTTT. Its translation: CASSFSENTEAFF.

The chain employs TRBV5-1 and TRBJ2-5; D gene ambiguous. The CDR3 is 11 residues long. In germline, CDR1 is SGHRS, CDR2 YFSETQ. V was trimmed by 0 bases and J by 5 bases, leaving 2 bases between them. The CDR3 region has the DNA TGCGCCAGCAGCTTGGCGGAGACCCAGTACTTC. Residues: CASSLAETQYF.

In its sample, this clone was seen a few times. The CDR3 region is CASGLVRGSYEQYF. The CDR3 DNA sequence: TGTGCTAGTGGTTTGGTAAGGGGGTCCTACGAGCAGTACTTC. V usage is TRBV12-5 and J usage is TRBJ2-7, with D possibly being TRBD1 (6 bases). Germline CDR1 and CDR2: LGHNT and FRNRAP. The CDR3 extends over 14 amino acids. The germline V and J ends were trimmed by 0 bases and 1 base, with 7 bases remaining between them. Together with reference TRBV12-5 and TRBJ2-7, the CDR3 gives the full variable domain: DARVTQTPRHKVTEMGQEVTMRCQPILGHNTVFWYRQTMMQGLELLAYFRNRAPLDDSGMPKDRFSAEMPDATLATLKIQPSEPRDSAVYFCASGLVRGSYEQYFGPGTRLTVT.

The chain joins TRBV5-4 to TRBJ1-1; possible D gene TRBD1, 6 bases. This CDR3 has 13 amino acids. CDR1 SGHNT and CDR2 YYREEE come from the germline V gene (reference sequence). Deletions cut 7 bases from V and 3 bases from J, with 13 bases between. The CDR3 loop is CASLQDSYTEAFF. CDR3 DNA sequence: TGTGCCAGCTTACAGGACAGCTACACTGAAGCTTTCTTT.

The rearrangement links TRBV6-5 to TRBJ1-5; the D gene is possibly TRBD1 (6 bases). With 5 bases removed from V and 4 bases from J, the gap between germline ends came to 15 bases. CDR1 is MNHEY and CDR2 is SVGAGI in the germline V gene. The CDR3 loop spans 15 amino acids. In DNA, the CDR3 is TGTGCCAGCAGTCCGTTAGGGGGGAGGAATCAGCCCCAGCATTTT. Translating gives CASSPLGGRNQPQHF.

The gene calls are TRBV11-2 and TRBJ1-2; D not certain. Per the germline V gene, CDR1 is SGHAT and CDR2 is FQNNGV. V was shortened by 7 bases and J by 8 bases, with 14 bases between the two germline ends. The CDR3 is 12 amino acids. The CDR3: CASTQAGPGYTF. The CDR3, as DNA: TGTGCCAGCACCCAAGCTGGGCCCGGCTACACCTTC.

The chain has TRBV5-1 and TRBJ2-3; tentatively, D is TRBD1 (6 bases). Germline CDR1 and CDR2: SGHRS and YFSETQ. The CDR3 sequence is 14 residues long. Trimming shortened V by 3 bases and J by 2 bases, and 10 bases separated the two germline ends. In DNA form, the CDR3 reads TGCGCCAGCAGCTCCCGACAGGACACAGATACGCAGTATTTT. It codes for CASSSRQDTDTQYF.

The chain uses TRBV5-1 and TRBJ2-7, with D unclear. Germline lookup yields CDR1 SGHRS and CDR2 YFSETQ. The CDR3 has 15 residues. V was pared by 0 bases and J by 0 bases, with 10 bases between. As DNA, the CDR3 is TGCGCCAGCAGCTTGGCCGGGTTTAGCTCCTACGAGCAGTACTTC. Its translation: CASSLAGFSSYEQYF.

This clone was seen at least ten times. V gene TRBV9 combines with J gene TRBJ1-2, with 7 bases fitting TRBD1. The CDR3 sequence is 15 residues long. Germline CDR1 SGDLS, CDR2 YYNGEE. V lost 4 bases to trimming and J lost 3 bases; unmatched junction nucleotides: 9. In DNA, the CDR3 is TGTGCCAGCAGCCCTGCGGGAGGGGGCGACTATGGCTACACCTTC. Protein: CASSPAGGGDYGYTF.

The rearrangement uses TRBV7-9 and TRBJ1-5; tentative D call: TRBD1 (6 bases). Germline V gene sequence: CDR1 SEHNR, CDR2 FQNEAQ (reference sequence). Trimming left V 1 base short and J 6 bases short, with 16 bases between. The CDR3 contains 16 residues. CDR3 sequence reads: CASSLGRGASLQPQHF. The CDR3 DNA reads TGTGCCAGCAGCTTAGGAAGGGGGGCAAGCCTTCAGCCCCAGCATTTT.